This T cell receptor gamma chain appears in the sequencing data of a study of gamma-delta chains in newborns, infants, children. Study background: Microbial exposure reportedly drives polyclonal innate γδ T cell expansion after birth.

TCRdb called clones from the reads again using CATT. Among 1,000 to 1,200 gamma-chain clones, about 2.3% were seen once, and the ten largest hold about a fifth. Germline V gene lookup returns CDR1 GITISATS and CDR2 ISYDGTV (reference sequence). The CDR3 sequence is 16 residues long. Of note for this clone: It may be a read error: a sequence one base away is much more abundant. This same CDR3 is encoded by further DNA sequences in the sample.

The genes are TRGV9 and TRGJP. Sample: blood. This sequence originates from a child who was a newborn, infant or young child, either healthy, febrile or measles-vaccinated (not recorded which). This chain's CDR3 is CALWEQKELGKKIKVF. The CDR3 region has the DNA TGTGCCCTGTGGGAGCAAAAAGAGTTGGGCAAAAAAATCAAGGTATTT.